A selection of T cell receptor beta chains follows, all from one sample in a study of human T cells and chemical hapten exposure. A single record per CDR3 protein comes from TCRdb applying MiXCR to the RACE reads. There are about 81,000 distinct CDR3 sequences in the sample; about 10% occur only once, and roughly 2.5% lies in the top ten. Sequenced material: whole blood, taken in connection with sensitization to the hapten diphenylcyclopropenone (DPC). The receptors come from a woman younger than 45 with alopecia areata. Some clones in this sample may be carry-over from other donors' samples. Both conserved end residues are part of each CDR3. Each record gives: J gene, V gene, clone size, D gene, CDR3 protein, CDR3 DNA. D genes are given only for firm matches. The size entry is marked missing in some rows and otherwise reads once, few, many or a size class.

j_call: TRBJ2-1
v_call: TRBV3-1
clone_size: -
d_call: -
cdr3_aa: CASSQSGAPIF
cdr3_nt: TGTGCCAGCAGCCAAAGCGGAGCTCCTATCTTC

j_call: TRBJ2-1
v_call: TRBV28
clone_size: -
d_call: -
cdr3_aa: CASSLRGAGSYNEQFF
cdr3_nt: TGTGCCAGCAGTTTAAGGGGCGCTGGCTCCTACAATGAGCAGTTCTTC

j_call: TRBJ2-2
v_call: TRBV18
clone_size: few
d_call: -
cdr3_aa: CASSPQTQGNTGELFF
cdr3_nt: TGTGCCAGCTCACCCCAAACACAGGGAAACACCGGGGAGCTGTTTTTT

j_call: TRBJ2-3
v_call: TRBV29-1
clone_size: -
d_call: -
cdr3_aa: CSVESGLPVNTQYF
cdr3_nt: TGCAGCGTAGAAAGTGGGCTACCAGTCAACACGCAGTATTTT

j_call: TRBJ2-3
v_call: TRBV5-4
clone_size: many
d_call: -
cdr3_aa: CASSTVLSTDTQYF
cdr3_nt: TGTGCCAGCAGCACGGTCCTAAGCACAGATACGCAGTATTTT

j_call: TRBJ2-2
v_call: TRBV3-1
clone_size: -
d_call: -
cdr3_aa: CASSLHGAGELFF
cdr3_nt: TGTGCCAGCAGCCTCCATGGGGCCGGGGAGCTGTTTTTT

j_call: TRBJ1-5
v_call: TRBV6-2/TRBV6-3
clone_size: many
d_call: -
cdr3_aa: CASGRQRNQPQHF
cdr3_nt: TGTGCCAGCGGCCGACAGCGCAATCAGCCCCAGCATTTT

j_call: TRBJ2-1
v_call: TRBV20-1
clone_size: many
d_call: -
cdr3_aa: CSALRGSSYNEQFF
cdr3_nt: TGCAGTGCTTTACGGGGGAGCTCCTACAATGAGCAGTTCTTC

j_call: TRBJ2-7
v_call: TRBV20-1
clone_size: -
d_call: -
cdr3_aa: CSARTIPPYEQYF
cdr3_nt: TGCAGTGCACGGACTATCCCACCCTACGAGCAGTACTTC

j_call: TRBJ1-1
v_call: TRBV7-9
clone_size: many
d_call: -
cdr3_aa: CASSFSDGTEAFF
cdr3_nt: TGTGCCAGCAGCTTTTCGGATGGCACTGAAGCTTTCTTT

j_call: TRBJ1-2
v_call: TRBV12-5
clone_size: many
d_call: -
cdr3_aa: CASGLGPPGASDGYTF
cdr3_nt: TGTGCTAGTGGTTTGGGCCCCCCAGGGGCTTCGGATGGCTACACCTTC

j_call: TRBJ1-1
v_call: TRBV30
clone_size: many
d_call: -
cdr3_aa: CAWSRGTPSAFF
cdr3_nt: TGTGCCTGGAGCCGAGGGACACCCAGCGCTTTCTTT

j_call: TRBJ1-5
v_call: TRBV6-6
clone_size: many
d_call: TRBD1
cdr3_aa: CASTEPDRAGQPQHF
cdr3_nt: TGTGCCAGCACCGAACCAGACAGGGCGGGTCAGCCCCAGCATTTT

j_call: TRBJ2-7
v_call: TRBV7-9
clone_size: many
d_call: TRBD1
cdr3_aa: CASSPGQGIYEQYF
cdr3_nt: TGTGCCAGCAGCCCGGGACAGGGGATCTACGAGCAGTACTTC

j_call: TRBJ1-2
v_call: TRBV29-1
clone_size: -
d_call: -
cdr3_aa: CSVRQSSGYTF
cdr3_nt: TGCAGCGTGAGACAGTCGTCTGGCTACACCTTC

j_call: TRBJ2-1
v_call: TRBV7-6
clone_size: many
d_call: -
cdr3_aa: CASSFPPHEQFF
cdr3_nt: TGTGCCAGCAGCTTCCCCCCCCATGAGCAGTTCTTC

j_call: TRBJ2-1
v_call: TRBV12-5
clone_size: few
d_call: -
cdr3_aa: CASGRDSYNEQFF
cdr3_nt: TGTGCTAGTGGTCGAGACAGCTACAATGAGCAGTTCTTC

j_call: TRBJ1-1
v_call: TRBV28
clone_size: -
d_call: -
cdr3_aa: CASSLWDKYTEAFF
cdr3_nt: TGTGCCAGCAGTTTATGGGACAAATACACTGAAGCTTTCTTT

j_call: TRBJ2-1
v_call: TRBV5-1
clone_size: many
d_call: -
cdr3_aa: CASSLVNRDNEQFF
cdr3_nt: TGCGCCAGCAGCTTGGTGAATCGGGACAATGAGCAGTTCTTC

j_call: TRBJ2-1
v_call: TRBV20-1
clone_size: few
d_call: TRBD2
cdr3_aa: CSAGGGAGYNEQFF
cdr3_nt: TGCAGTGCCGGCGGGGGGGCAGGGTACAATGAGCAGTTCTTC

j_call: TRBJ2-7
v_call: TRBV10-3
clone_size: -
d_call: TRBD2
cdr3_aa: CAISGTSGSYEQYF
cdr3_nt: TGTGCCATCAGTGGGACTAGCGGATCCTACGAGCAGTACTTC

j_call: TRBJ2-3
v_call: TRBV20-1
clone_size: -
d_call: TRBD2
cdr3_aa: CSAPVRLAIISRGDTQYF
cdr3_nt: TGCAGTGCTCCCGTCAGACTAGCTATCATATCAAGGGGAGATACGCAGTATTTT

j_call: TRBJ1-1
v_call: TRBV7-2
clone_size: few
d_call: TRBD1
cdr3_aa: CASSPSRTGMGTEAFF
cdr3_nt: TGTGCCAGCAGCCCCTCCCGGACAGGGATGGGCACTGAAGCTTTCTTT

j_call: TRBJ2-1
v_call: TRBV20-1
clone_size: -
d_call: -
cdr3_aa: CSARALSKSSSHEQFF
cdr3_nt: TGCAGTGCCCGGGCCTTAAGTAAGTCGTCAAGTCATGAGCAGTTCTTC

j_call: TRBJ2-7
v_call: TRBV7-2
clone_size: -
d_call: -
cdr3_aa: CASSSKTYEQYF
cdr3_nt: TGTGCCAGCAGCTCGAAGACGTACGAGCAGTACTTC

j_call: TRBJ1-1
v_call: TRBV7-2
clone_size: -
d_call: -
cdr3_aa: CASSLWVLGGTEAFF
cdr3_nt: TGTGCCAGCAGCTTATGGGTTTTGGGGGGCACTGAAGCTTTCTTT

j_call: TRBJ2-4
v_call: TRBV11-2
clone_size: many
d_call: -
cdr3_aa: CASSRLNKENIQYF
cdr3_nt: TGTGCCAGCAGCCGCCTCAACAAGGAAAACATTCAGTACTTC

j_call: TRBJ2-5
v_call: TRBV9
clone_size: -
d_call: TRBD2
cdr3_aa: CASSVGGTRGETQYF
cdr3_nt: TGTGCCAGCAGCGTAGGTGGGACTAGGGGAGAGACCCAGTACTTC

j_call: TRBJ2-1
v_call: TRBV29-1
clone_size: many
d_call: -
cdr3_aa: CSVVGTDSYNEQFF
cdr3_nt: TGCAGCGTTGTCGGGACGGACTCCTACAATGAGCAGTTCTTC

j_call: TRBJ2-5
v_call: TRBV5-1
clone_size: many
d_call: -
cdr3_aa: CASSLKPQETQYF
cdr3_nt: TGCGCCAGCAGCTTAAAACCCCAAGAGACCCAGTACTTC

j_call: TRBJ1-6
v_call: TRBV7-9
clone_size: -
d_call: -
cdr3_aa: CASSLGGPNLNSPLHF
cdr3_nt: TGTGCCAGCAGCTTAGGGGGCCCGAACCTCAATTCACCCCTCCACTTT

j_call: TRBJ2-2
v_call: TRBV18
clone_size: -
d_call: TRBD2
cdr3_aa: CASSADSGLATGELFF
cdr3_nt: TGTGCCAGCTCAGCCGACTCGGGACTAGCTACCGGGGAGCTGTTTTTT

j_call: TRBJ1-2
v_call: TRBV28
clone_size: -
d_call: -
cdr3_aa: CASSFIAATVRGYTF
cdr3_nt: TGTGCCAGCAGTTTTATCGCGGCGACGGTCCGCGGCTACACCTTC

j_call: TRBJ2-7
v_call: TRBV29-1
clone_size: few
d_call: TRBD1
cdr3_aa: CSAKTMTGQGNEQYF
cdr3_nt: TGCAGCGCCAAAACTATGACGGGACAGGGAAACGAGCAGTACTTC

j_call: TRBJ2-1
v_call: TRBV7-9
clone_size: -
d_call: TRBD2
cdr3_aa: CASSLTSGRDDNEQFF
cdr3_nt: TGTGCCAGCAGCCTAACTAGCGGGAGGGACGACAATGAGCAGTTCTTC

j_call: TRBJ2-7
v_call: TRBV4-3
clone_size: -
d_call: -
cdr3_aa: CASSQDRGASYEQYF
cdr3_nt: TGCGCCAGCAGCCAAGATAGGGGGGCCTCCTACGAGCAGTACTTC

j_call: TRBJ2-1
v_call: TRBV20-1
clone_size: few
d_call: TRBD2
cdr3_aa: CSARRRERGGIYNEQFF
cdr3_nt: TGCAGCGCCCGAAGGAGGGAGCGGGGGGGCATCTACAATGAGCAGTTCTTC

j_call: TRBJ2-5
v_call: TRBV5-1
clone_size: many
d_call: -
cdr3_aa: CASSLGLPQETQYF
cdr3_nt: TGCGCCAGCAGCCTGGGGCTCCCACAAGAGACCCAGTACTTC

j_call: TRBJ2-7
v_call: TRBV6-5
clone_size: many
d_call: TRBD2
cdr3_aa: CASSFGLAGIYEQYF
cdr3_nt: TGTGCCAGCAGCTTCGGACTAGCGGGAATCTACGAGCAGTACTTC

j_call: TRBJ2-2
v_call: TRBV28
clone_size: few
d_call: TRBD1
cdr3_aa: CASSSPGQGTGELFF
cdr3_nt: TGTGCCAGCAGTTCCCCGGGACAGGGGACCGGGGAGCTGTTTTTT

j_call: TRBJ1-6
v_call: TRBV12-3/TRBV12-4
clone_size: many
d_call: -
cdr3_aa: CASSFAPNILTNSPLHF
cdr3_nt: TGTGCCAGCAGTTTTGCCCCTAACATCCTTACCAATTCACCCCTCCACTTT

j_call: TRBJ1-2
v_call: TRBV7-3
clone_size: many
d_call: -
cdr3_aa: CASSSAGSPNYGYTF
cdr3_nt: TGTGCCAGCAGCTCCGCAGGTTCCCCTAACTATGGCTACACCTTC